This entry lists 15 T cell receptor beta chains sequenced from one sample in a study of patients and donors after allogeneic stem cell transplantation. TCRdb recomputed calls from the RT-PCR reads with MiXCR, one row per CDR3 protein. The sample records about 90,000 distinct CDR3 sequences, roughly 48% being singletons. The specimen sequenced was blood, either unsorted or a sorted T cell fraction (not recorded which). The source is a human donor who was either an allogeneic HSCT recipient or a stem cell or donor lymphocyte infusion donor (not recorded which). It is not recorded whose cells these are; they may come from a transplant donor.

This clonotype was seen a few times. DNA for the CDR3: TGTGCCAGCAGTTTAGACTATACTAACTATGGCTACACCTTC. This encodes CASSLDYTNYGYTF. The V call is TRBV28, the J call TRBJ1-2; D remains unclear. Germline V gives CDR1 MDHEN, CDR2 SYDVKM. CDR3 length equals 14 residues. V lost 2 bases and J 0 bases, leaving 7 bases between the germline ends.

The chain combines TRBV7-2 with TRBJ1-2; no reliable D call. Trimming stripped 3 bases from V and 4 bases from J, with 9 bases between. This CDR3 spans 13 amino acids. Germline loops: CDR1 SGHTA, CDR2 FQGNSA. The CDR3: CASSFATVYGYTF. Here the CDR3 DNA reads TGTGCCAGCAGCTTCGCGACGGTCTATGGCTACACCTTC.

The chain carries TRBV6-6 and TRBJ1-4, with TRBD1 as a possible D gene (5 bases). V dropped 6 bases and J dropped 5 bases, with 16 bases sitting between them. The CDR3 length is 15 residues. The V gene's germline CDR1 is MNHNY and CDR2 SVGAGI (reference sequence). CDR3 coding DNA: TGTGCCAGCAGCCTCGTCGAAGGGGCCAATGAAAAACTGTTTTTT. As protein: CASSLVEGANEKLFF.

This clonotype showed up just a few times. CDR3 bases: TGTGCCAGCAGAACCTTGAACACTGAAGCTTTCTTT. Encoded protein: CASRTLNTEAFF. The J gene is TRBJ1-1, the V gene TRBV5-8; D call uncertain. CDR3 size: 12 residues. Trimming took off 5 bases at V and 0 bases at J, with 5 bases between the two ends. Germline V gene data show CDR1 as SGHTS and CDR2 as YDEGEE.

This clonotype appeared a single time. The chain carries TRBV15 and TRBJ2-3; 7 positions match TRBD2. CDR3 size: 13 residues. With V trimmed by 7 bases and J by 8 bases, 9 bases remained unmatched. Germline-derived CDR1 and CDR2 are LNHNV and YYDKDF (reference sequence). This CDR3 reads CATTGAPGGTQYF. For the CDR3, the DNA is TGTGCCACCACGGGAGCCCCGGGGGGTACGCAGTATTTT.

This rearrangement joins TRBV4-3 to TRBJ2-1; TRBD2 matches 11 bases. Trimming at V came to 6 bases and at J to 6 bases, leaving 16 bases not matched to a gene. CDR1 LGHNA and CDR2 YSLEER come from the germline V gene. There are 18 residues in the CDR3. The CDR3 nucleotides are TGCGCCAGCAGGGTAAGAGTTGTTCCGGGGACTAGCGGCAATGAGCAGTTCTTC. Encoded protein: CASRVRVVPGTSGNEQFF.

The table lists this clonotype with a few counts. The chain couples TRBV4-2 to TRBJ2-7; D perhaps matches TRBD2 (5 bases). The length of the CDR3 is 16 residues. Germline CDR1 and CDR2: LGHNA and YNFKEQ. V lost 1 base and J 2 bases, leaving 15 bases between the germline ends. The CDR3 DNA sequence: TGTGCCAGCAGCCAAGGAGGGCAGCTAGGACCCTACGAGCAGTACTTC. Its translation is CASSQGGQLGPYEQYF.

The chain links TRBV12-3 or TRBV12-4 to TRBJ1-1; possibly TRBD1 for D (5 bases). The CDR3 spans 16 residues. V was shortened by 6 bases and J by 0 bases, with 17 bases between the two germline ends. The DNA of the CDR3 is TGTGCCAGCAGCCAGAGGGACGGAGGTATGAACACTGAAGCTTTCTTT. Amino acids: CASSQRDGGMNTEAFF.

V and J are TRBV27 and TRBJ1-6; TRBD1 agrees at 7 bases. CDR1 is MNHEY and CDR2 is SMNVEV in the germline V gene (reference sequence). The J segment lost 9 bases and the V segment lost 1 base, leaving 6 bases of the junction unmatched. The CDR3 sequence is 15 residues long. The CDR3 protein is CASSLWARGVSPLHF. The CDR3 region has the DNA TGTGCCAGCAGTTTATGGGCCAGGGGGGTTTCACCCCTCCACTTT.

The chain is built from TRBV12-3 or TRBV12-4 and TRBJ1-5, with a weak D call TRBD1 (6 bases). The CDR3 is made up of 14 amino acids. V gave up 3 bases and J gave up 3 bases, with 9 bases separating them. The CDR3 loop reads CASSLGAANQPQHF. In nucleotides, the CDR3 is TGTGCCAGCAGTTTGGGGGCTGCCAATCAGCCCCAGCATTTT.

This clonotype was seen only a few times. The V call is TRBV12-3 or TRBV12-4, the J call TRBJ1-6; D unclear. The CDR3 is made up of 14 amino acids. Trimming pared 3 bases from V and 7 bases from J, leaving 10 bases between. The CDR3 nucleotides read TGTGCCAGCAGTTTTCGGGCCGAGAATTCACCCCTCCACTTT. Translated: CASSFRAENSPLHF.

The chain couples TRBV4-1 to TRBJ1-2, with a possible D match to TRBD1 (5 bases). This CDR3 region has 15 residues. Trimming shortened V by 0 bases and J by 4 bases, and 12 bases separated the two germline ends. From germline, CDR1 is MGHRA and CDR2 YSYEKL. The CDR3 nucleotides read TGCGCCAGCAGCCAAGATCTAGGAGGGGTCTATGGCTACACCTTC. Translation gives CASSQDLGGVYGYTF.

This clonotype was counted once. DNA for the CDR3: TGTGCCAGCAGCCTTGAGGATCCGGGACTACTAAACAATGAGCAGTTCTTC. Its translation: CASSLEDPGLLNNEQFF. This rearrangement joins TRBV3-1 to TRBJ2-1, with 7 bases aligning to TRBD2. Germline-derived CDR1 and CDR2 are LGHDT and YNNKEL (reference sequence). This CDR3 region has 17 residues. The V segment lost 4 bases and the J segment 5 bases; nucleotides outside the gene matches: 14.

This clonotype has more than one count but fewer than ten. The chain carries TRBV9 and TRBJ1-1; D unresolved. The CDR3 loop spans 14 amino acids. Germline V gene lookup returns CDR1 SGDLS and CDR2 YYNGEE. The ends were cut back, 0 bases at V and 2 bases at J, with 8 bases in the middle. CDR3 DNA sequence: TGTGCCAGCAGCGTAGGTGTGAGAAACACTGAAGCTTTCTTT. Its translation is CASSVGVRNTEAFF.

CDR3 residues: CATPGPGTGSNYGYTF. In nucleotides, the CDR3 is TGTGCCACCCCCGGGCCCGGGACAGGTTCAAACTATGGCTACACCTTC. The chain combines TRBV10-3 with TRBJ1-2; TRBD1 matches at 8 bases. CDR1 and CDR2 from the germline V gene are ENHRY and SYGVKD. There are 16 residues in the CDR3. Unmatched junction bases numbered 15, after V lost 10 bases and J lost 2 bases.